This T cell receptor beta chain was sequenced for a study of blood T cell repertoires in COVID-19. Study-wide background: The origin of the acute and convalescent COVID-19 samples was the United States, Italy and Spain. PBMCs, B-cell-depleted T cells, or T cells were the source of the cDNA or gDNA that made up the material.

Original processing notes: Nucleated cell counts were estimated from reference gene primer amplification. Generated by immunoSEQ multiplex PCR, the TCRdb table keeps only in-frame clones and is missing some. D and trimming come from the DNA, and the V and J calls and clone size come from that table. The table has about 180,000 clones, 75% to 90% seen once. V lost 1 base and J 0 bases, leaving 10 bases between the germline ends. This CDR3 has 15 residues. Germline V gene lookup returns CDR1 SGHTA and CDR2 FQGNSA. Sequencing used peripheral blood. This chain uses TRBV7-2 with TRBJ2-7; TRBD2 might be the D (5 bases). This receptor was identified in a man between 60 and 75 years old with acute or convalescent COVID-19. The CDR3, as DNA: TGTGCCAGCAGCTTAGTTGACGGGAACTCCTACGAGCAGTACTTC. This sequence encodes CASSLVDGNSYEQYF.